This entry lists 5 T cell receptor beta chains sequenced from one sample in a study of blood T cell repertoires in COVID-19. Sequencing was performed with immunoSEQ multiplex PCR; in TCRdb, only in-frame clones are kept and a portion is missing. Among about 240,000 clones listed, about 85% were seen once. What was sequenced was peripheral blood. These receptors were obtained from a man aged 60-69 years who had recovered from COVID-19.

V is TRBV24-1 and J is TRBJ2-3, with TRBD1 matching 9 bases. V lost 4 bases to trimming and J lost 5 bases; unmatched junction nucleotides: 9. From germline, CDR1 is KGHDR and CDR2 SFDVKD. The CDR3 is 16 amino acids. CDR3 residues: CATSDSRDRVVDTQYF. The CDR3 bases are TGTGCCACCAGTGACTCCCGGGACAGGGTGGTAGATACGCAGTATTTT.

CDR3 in amino acids: CASSWGTVDGYTF. In DNA form, the CDR3 reads TGTGCCAGCAGCTGGGGGACAGTGGATGGCTACACCTTC. The rearrangement joins TRBV7-9 to TRBJ1-2; 7 bases match TRBD1. There are 13 residues in the CDR3. V was pared by 4 bases and J by 6 bases, with 5 bases of the junction left unmatched. Germline CDR1 is SEHNR and CDR2 is FQNEAQ (reference sequence).

V and J are TRBV20-1 and TRBJ2-6, with D maybe TRBD1 (6 bases). Germline V gives CDR1 DFQATT, CDR2 SNEGSKA (reference sequence). CDR3 length: 16 residues. The V end was cut by 3 bases, the J end by 0 bases, with 12 bases between. This chain's CDR3 is CSASDRLSSGANVLTF. In DNA form, the CDR3 reads TGCAGTGCTAGTGACAGGTTGAGCTCTGGGGCCAACGTCCTGACTTTC.

The chain combines TRBV2 with TRBJ1-3; TRBD1 might be the D (5 bases). There are 16 residues in the CDR3. Germline assignment: CDR1 SNHLY and CDR2 FYNNEI. Deletions cut 2 bases from V and 4 bases from J, with 15 bases between. CDR3 sequence (DNA): TGTGCCAGCAGTGAATTGACAGCTCTAATAGGAAACACCATATATTTT. It translates to CASSELTALIGNTIYF.

This clone was recorded only once. The rearrangement joins TRBV19 to TRBJ1-2; 10 bases match TRBD1. The V segment lost 7 bases and the J segment 2 bases; nucleotides outside the gene matches: 1. From germline, CDR1 is LNHDA and CDR2 SQIVND (reference sequence). The CDR3 consists of 13 residues. The CDR3 here is CASKGQGNYGYTF. CDR3 bases: TGTGCCAGTAAGGGACAGGGGAACTATGGCTACACCTTC. Complete variable domain (other parts from reference TRBV19 and TRBJ1-2): DGGITQSPKYLFRKEGQNVTLSCEQNLNHDAMYWYRQDPGQGLRLIYYSQIVNDFQKGDIAEGYSVSREKKESFPLTVTSAQKNPTAFYLCASKGQGNYGYTFGSGTRLTVV.